Listed below are T cell receptor beta chains from one sample, sequenced in a study of T-cell memory formation after mild COVID-19. Each CDR3 protein gets one entry after TCRdb re-called the 5' RACE reads with MiXCR. Of 200,000 to 250,000 distinct CDR3 sequences listed, roughly 10% were seen once; the top ten hold roughly 3.5%. Sequenced material: PBMCs or a T cell subset sorted from them (not recorded which). These receptors all come from a man aged 18 to 30 who had mild COVID-19 (a few samples of this study predate the infection). Cell type and time point are not known. The CDR3 runs from the conserved cysteine through the conserved F or W. The D gene is left open where the match is weak. The size entry is marked missing in some rows and otherwise reads once, few, many or a size class.

cdr3_nt cdr3_aa d_call j_call v_call clone_size
TGCGCCAGCAGCCAAGGGCTTGGGGGGCAAGAGACCCAGTACTTC CASSQGLGGQETQYF . TRBJ2-5 TRBV4-3 many
TGTGCCAGTTCGAGGGGACTTGAAGAGACCCAGTACTTC CASSRGLEETQYF . TRBJ2-5 TRBV18 .
TGCAGTGCCTTGGGACAGGCGAGTGAGACCCAGTACTTC CSALGQASETQYF TRBD1 TRBJ2-5 TRBV20-1 .
TGTGCCAGTAGGACAGGGGGTAACGAGCAGTACTTC CASRTGGNEQYF TRBD1 TRBJ2-7 TRBV11-2 few
TGTGCCAGCTCACCAGGGACAGGGGGCGGACAGCCCCAGCATTTT CASSPGTGGGQPQHF TRBD1 TRBJ1-5 TRBV18 few
TGTGCCAGCAGCGATAGGTACGAGACCCAGTACTTC CASSDRYETQYF . TRBJ2-5 TRBV7-2 .
TGCGCCAGCAGCACGAGGACAGGGGGAAGCATGAACACTGAAGCTTTCTTT CASSTRTGGSMNTEAFF TRBD1 TRBJ1-1 TRBV5-1 .
TGCGCCAGCAGCCAAGCAGGACAGTTGGAGGGTGAAGCTTTCTTT CASSQAGQLEGEAFF . TRBJ1-1 TRBV4-1 .
TGTGCCAGCAGAGCATCTACGAGCGGGCAAGAGACCCAGTACTTC CASRASTSGQETQYF . TRBJ2-5 TRBV2 .
TGCGCCAGCAGCTCGACTAGCACAGACAATGAGCAGTTCTTC CASSSTSTDNEQFF TRBD2 TRBJ2-1 TRBV5-1 many
TGTGCCAGCAGCCCACGGGGGGGCGTAGATACTGAAAAACTGTTTTTT CASSPRGGVDTEKLFF . TRBJ1-4 TRBV9 few
TGCGCCAGCAGCGGCGGACAGGGGGCAGGCTTGTCAACTAATGAAAAACTGTTTTTT CASSGGQGAGLSTNEKLFF TRBD1 TRBJ1-4 TRBV5-1 few
TGTGCCAGCTCAAACCGGGGGACCTACGAGCAGTACTTC CASSNRGTYEQYF . TRBJ2-7 TRBV18 .
TGTGCCAGTAGTATAGACAGAGGGGGCACCTACGAGCAGTACTTC CASSIDRGGTYEQYF TRBD1 TRBJ2-7 TRBV19 .
TGTGCCAGCAGCCAAGAATTATCCCAATACACAGATACGCAGTATTTT CASSQELSQYTDTQYF . TRBJ2-3 TRBV14 few
TGCGCCAGCAGCTTGGATGGCAGGGGGGGTCAGCCCCAGCATTTT CASSLDGRGGQPQHF TRBD1 TRBJ1-5 TRBV5-1 many
TGCGCCAGCAGCGTAGGACAGATCACGTCCCATACGCAGTATTTT CASSVGQITSHTQYF . TRBJ2-3 TRBV5-1 many
TGTGCCAGCAGTGACCCCGTGACAGATACGCAGTATTTT CASSDPVTDTQYF . TRBJ2-3 TRBV6-4 few
TGTGCCAGCAGTTATCAGGGGGCGATATCTGGGGCCAACGTCCTGACTTTC CASSYQGAISGANVLTF TRBD1 TRBJ2-6 TRBV6-5 .
TGTGCCAGCAGCTTTTTCCAGAGCACAGATACGCAGTATTTT CASSFFQSTDTQYF . TRBJ2-3 TRBV7-3 many
TGTGCCAGCCAGCTGGAACTAGCTCGGGAGACCCAGTACTTC CASQLELARETQYF . TRBJ2-5 TRBV6-1 many
TGTGCCAGCAGCTTTACCGGGACAATTAATGAAAAACTGTTTTTT CASSFTGTINEKLFF . TRBJ1-4 TRBV11-2 many